This is a list of T cell receptor beta chains from one sample in a study of low-dose radiotherapy and immunotherapy resistance in tumors. TCRdb processed the reads anew with MiXCR; each CDR3 protein has one entry. The repertoire holds 40,000 to 65,000 distinct CDR3 sequences, around a third seen once, with 8% to 10% in the top ten. The source material was PBMCs, sampled after low-dose radiotherapy plus immunotherapy. The receptors here all came from a male donor with rectosigmoid adenocarcinoma. The CDR3 runs from the conserved cysteine through the conserved F or W. Each record gives: J gene, CDR3 length, V gene, clone size, D gene, CDR3 DNA, CDR3 protein. D genes are given only for firm matches. Expanded clones get a size class; other rows say once, few or many, or leave the size out.

TRBJ1-6 15 TRBV9 . . TGTGCCAGCAGCGCCGGGAATGCAGGGGATTCACCCCTCCACTTT CASSAGNAGDSPLHF
TRBJ1-5 13 TRBV28 medium-sized TRBD1 TGTGCCAGCAGCTTGGACAGGGCGGAACGGAAAGTCTTT CASSLDRAERKVF
TRBJ1-5 16 TRBV19 many TRBD1 TGTGCCAGTAGACCACCTCGTGGGACAGGGACTCAGCCCCAGCATTTT CASRPPRGTGTQPQHF
TRBJ2-2 14 TRBV6-2/TRBV6-3 . TRBD2 TGTGCCAGCGAGGAGGGAGGGTTGCGCGGGGAGCTGTTTTTT CASEEGGLRGELFF
TRBJ2-3 14 TRBV28 many . TGTGCCAGCAGTTTTCTGGCAGGGACAGATACGCAGTATTTT CASSFLAGTDTQYF
TRBJ1-1 15 TRBV4-1 many TRBD1 TGCGCCAGCAGCCAATGGACAGGGGCGTACACTGAAGCTTTCTTT CASSQWTGAYTEAFF
TRBJ2-7 13 TRBV29-1 . . TGCAGCGTTGTGGGGGTGCTGACCTACGAGCAGTACTTC CSVVGVLTYEQYF
TRBJ2-7 16 TRBV18 many . TGTGCCAGCTCACCACCGGGGCGATCCGAAACCTACGAGCAGTACTTC CASSPPGRSETYEQYF
TRBJ2-1 13 TRBV11-3 many . TGTGCCAGCAGCTTAGGGGGCGGCTATGAGCAGTTCTTC CASSLGGGYEQFF
TRBJ2-2 17 TRBV2 . TRBD2 TGTGCCAGCAGTGAATGGCTAGCGGGGGAGAACACCGGGGAGCTGTTTTTT CASSEWLAGENTGELFF
TRBJ2-7 14 TRBV9 . TRBD1 TGTGCCAGCAGCCCTCCAGGGGGCAGGTACGAGCAGTACTTC CASSPPGGRYEQYF
TRBJ2-7 13 TRBV7-9 many . TGTGCTAGCAGCATCGAGGCCGGGGGCGAGCAGTACTTC CASSIEAGGEQYF
TRBJ2-7 17 TRBV3-1 . . TGTGCCAGCAGCCAAGCGTCGCGGCTAAGTAGCTCCTACGAGCAGTACTTC CASSQASRLSSSYEQYF
TRBJ2-7 14 TRBV20-1 many . TGCAGTGCCAACGGACATCCAACGACCTACGAGCAGTACTTC CSANGHPTTYEQYF
TRBJ2-3 13 TRBV6-8 few TRBD2 TGTGCTGGGAGACTAGCGGCCACAGATACGCAGTATTTT CAGRLAATDTQYF
TRBJ1-4 15 TRBV28 many . TGTGCCAGCAGTCCCCCGGGGGCGGCTAATGAAAAACTGTTTTTT CASSPPGAANEKLFF
TRBJ2-3 15 TRBV2 many TRBD1 TGTGCCAGCAGACACGGACAGGGGGACACAGATACGCAGTATTTT CASRHGQGDTDTQYF
TRBJ2-3 19 TRBV4-2 few . TGTGCCAGCAGCCAAGAACTGGTTCGCGGGGCCGGGGGCACAGATACGCAGTATTTT CASSQELVRGAGGTDTQYF
TRBJ2-1 17 TRBV5-1 many . TGCGCCAGCAGCTTGTTGCGGGGAGGACCACTATACAATGAGCAGTTCTTC CASSLLRGGPLYNEQFF
TRBJ2-1 14 TRBV4-1 . . TGCGCCAGCAGCCAAGGGATGAGGGACAATGAGCAGTTCTTC CASSQGMRDNEQFF
TRBJ2-3 15 TRBV7-9 many . TGTGCCAGCAGCTCCGGACTGGAGAACACAGATACGCAGTATTTT CASSSGLENTDTQYF
TRBJ2-1 13 TRBV7-2 many . TGTGCCAGCAGTGAACAGGGACGAAATGAGCAGTTCTTC CASSEQGRNEQFF
TRBJ2-1 12 TRBV29-1 many . TGCAGCGTTGAGGGGGTTCCCAATGAGCAGTTCTTC CSVEGVPNEQFF
TRBJ2-2 17 TRBV6-2/TRBV6-3 many . TGTGCCAGCAGTTCTGTTGGCGGGGCCCAGAACACCGGGGAGCTGTTTTTT CASSSVGGAQNTGELFF
TRBJ1-2 12 TRBV5-6 . . TGTGCCAGCAGCGACTGGAACTATGGCTACACCTTC CASSDWNYGYTF
TRBJ2-1 15 TRBV3-1 few . TGTGCCAGCAGCCAAGGGCGGGGACTGGGCAATGAGCAGTTCTTC CASSQGRGLGNEQFF
TRBJ1-5 15 TRBV2 . TRBD1 TGTGCCAGCAGTTCAGACAGGGTAAGAGGACAGCCCCAGCATTTT CASSSDRVRGQPQHF
TRBJ2-2 17 TRBV24-1 . . TGTGCCACCAGTGATCCCCCGGGAGGGGGCGTCACCGGGGAGCTGTTTTTT CATSDPPGGGVTGELFF
TRBJ2-5 12 TRBV9 . . TGTGCCAGCAGCGCATACGGAGAGACCCAGTACTTC CASSAYGETQYF
TRBJ1-5 14 TRBV6-2/TRBV6-3 many . TGTGCCAGCAGTTCGCGGGGGAGCGGCCAGCCCCAGCATTTT CASSSRGSGQPQHF
TRBJ2-1 17 TRBV11-3 . TRBD2 TGTGCCAGCAGCTTAGATCAAGCGGGAGGGGTCTACAATGAGCAGTTCTTC CASSLDQAGGVYNEQFF
TRBJ2-1 14 TRBV7-3 . TRBD2 TGTGCCAGCAGTCCCTCGGGACTATACAATGAGCAGTTCTTC CASSPSGLYNEQFF
TRBJ1-1 14 TRBV20-1 many . TGCAGTGCCCCGACCCATCCCAAGAACACTGAAGCTTTCTTT CSAPTHPKNTEAFF
TRBJ2-7 14 TRBV27 few TRBD1 TGTGCCAGCAGTAGCGGGGACAGGGCCTACGAGCAGTACTTC CASSSGDRAYEQYF
TRBJ2-1 15 TRBV18 many TRBD1 TGTGCCAGCTCATCCCGGGACAGCGTTAGTAATGAGCAGTTCTTC CASSSRDSVSNEQFF
TRBJ2-3 14 TRBV5-1 many TRBD2 TGCGCCAGCAGGTTGGGAGGGAAGACAGATACGCAGTATTTT CASRLGGKTDTQYF
TRBJ1-5 14 TRBV7-9 many TRBD1 TGTGCCAGCAGCTCTACAGGGGAATTTCAGCCCCAGCATTTT CASSSTGEFQPQHF
TRBJ2-3 14 TRBV10-3 many . TGTGCCATCAGCCAGACGGGCGCCACAGATACGCAGTATTTT CAISQTGATDTQYF
TRBJ1-5 14 TRBV12-3/TRBV12-4 many TRBD1 TGTGCCAGCAGTGACAGGGGTGGGAATCAGCCCCAGCATTTT CASSDRGGNQPQHF
TRBJ2-5 14 TRBV12-3/TRBV12-4 many TRBD1 TGTGCCAGCAGTTCAGGGACAGCGCAAGAGACCCAGTACTTC CASSSGTAQETQYF
TRBJ2-7 15 TRBV29-1 . . TGCAGCGTCGTACCAGCGGCGGGGACCGGCCACGAGCAGTACTTC CSVVPAAGTGHEQYF
TRBJ1-5 15 TRBV6-2/TRBV6-3 many . TGTGCCAGCAGGGCCGGATTGACGGGGAATCAGCCCCAGCATTTT CASRAGLTGNQPQHF